This T cell receptor (beta chain) was identified during a study of identical twins. From the 5' RACE reads, TCRdb called clonotypes with MiXCR, one entry per CDR3 protein. The table records hundreds of thousands of distinct CDR3 sequences, approximately 18% of them present only once. Germline V gene data show CDR1 as SGHDT and CDR2 as YYEEEE. Trimming cost V 6 bases and J 4 bases; bases outside gene matches: 8. There are 14 residues in the CDR3. This clonotype appeared a few times. The sample also formed part of further work on T cells expressing NK-cell markers.

Sample: PBMCs. This rearrangement joins TRBV5-6 to TRBJ2-5, with 8 nucleotides matching TRBD2. The clonotype comes from a woman aged 18-30 years in good health. The CDR3 DNA sequence: TGTGCCAGCACCATGGAGCGGGGGTTAGAGACCCAGTACTTC. The encoded protein is CASTMERGLETQYF.